This passage covers 13 T cell receptor beta chains from one sample sequenced in a study of blood T cell repertoires in COVID-19. The table came from immunoSEQ multiplex PCR; TCRdb's copy has only in-frame clones and leaves some out. Here the sample spans about 120,000 clones, around 86% being singletons. The material sequenced was peripheral blood. The receptors shown here come from an elderly man with active or convalescent COVID-19.

V gene TRBV4-1 combines with J gene TRBJ1-1; D call uncertain. Trimming stripped 4 bases from V and 6 bases from J, with 12 bases between. The germline gives CDR1 MGHRA, CDR2 YSYEKL. CDR3 size: 13 residues. CDR3 sequence (DNA): TGCGCCAGCAGCCTCACGACTGCGGCTGAAGCTTTCTTT. This codes for CASSLTTAAEAFF.

The rearrangement joins TRBV27 to TRBJ1-1; 8 bases are a match to TRBD1. V lost 6 bases to trimming and J lost 7 bases; unmatched junction nucleotides: 10. This CDR3 contains 14 residues. Germline V gene data show CDR1 as MNHEY and CDR2 as SMNVEV (reference sequence). CDR3: CASRPNRGSGEAFF. CDR3 bases: TGTGCCAGCAGACCTAACAGGGGGTCAGGTGAAGCTTTCTTT.

The V call is TRBV14, the J call TRBJ1-2; 8 nucleotides align to TRBD1. J lost 2 bases, V lost 4 bases, and 9 bases had no gene match. Germline-derived CDR1 and CDR2 are SGHDN and FVKESK. The CDR3 consists of 16 residues. In DNA form, the CDR3 reads TGTGCCAGCAGCCCTTACGTTGGGACAGGAAACTATGGCTACACCTTC. Translated: CASSPYVGTGNYGYTF.

The J gene is TRBJ2-7, the V gene TRBV5-3; 7 nucleotides align to TRBD1. TRBV5-3 qualifies as an ORF whose function is uncertain. Trimming cost V 0 bases and J 4 bases; bases outside gene matches: 10. The CDR3 loop spans 16 amino acids. The CDR3 DNA follows: TGTGCCAGAAGCTTGGCCCCAGGACAGGATCGGTACGAGCAGTACTTC. Translated, it gives CARSLAPGQDRYEQYF.

This clone was found once. This chain joins TRBV5-1 and TRBJ1-4; D might be TRBD1 (6 bases). Germline V gives CDR1 SGHRS, CDR2 YFSETQ. Deletions cut 1 base from V and 4 bases from J, with 8 bases between. The CDR3 contains 14 residues. The CDR3 DNA reads TGCGCCAGCAGCTTGACAGGGAATAATGAAAAACTGTTTTTT. Protein: CASSLTGNNEKLFF.

The chain uses TRBV9 and TRBJ1-3, with TRBD1 as a possible D gene (5 bases). The CDR3 loop spans 17 amino acids. Trimming stripped 0 bases from V and 1 base from J, with 14 bases between. Germline-derived CDR1 and CDR2 are SGDLS and YYNGEE. Here the CDR3 reads CASSVGVGPGSGNTIYF. The CDR3 coding sequence is TGTGCCAGCAGCGTAGGGGTGGGCCCAGGGTCTGGAAACACCATATATTTT.

This chain uses TRBV7-8 with TRBJ1-1, with TRBD1 identical over 8 bases. V shed 5 bases and J 11 bases; nucleotides not matched to a gene: 7. This CDR3 has 12 residues. Germline lookup yields CDR1 SGHVS and CDR2 FQNEAQ. CDR3 in DNA: TGTGCCAGCAGCACTCGGACAGGGAACGCTTTCTTT. It yields the protein CASSTRTGNAFF.

This chain links TRBV6-6 with TRBJ2-1; 11 bases match TRBD2. V trimming: 6 bases; J trimming: 5 bases; junction bases outside the gene matches: 9. This CDR3 is 16 amino acids long. The V gene's germline CDR1 is MNHNY and CDR2 SVGAGI (reference sequence). In nucleotides, the CDR3 is TGTGCCAGCAGGCTCGGGGTAGCGGGAGGGGACAATGAGCAGTTCTTC. Its protein product is CASRLGVAGGDNEQFF.

The chain combines TRBV7-9 with TRBJ2-1; possibly TRBD2 for D (6 bases). This CDR3 is 14 amino acids long. Germline V lookup: CDR1 SEHNR, CDR2 FQNEAQ (reference sequence). V gave up 5 bases and J gave up 2 bases, with 10 bases separating them. The CDR3 DNA reads TGTGCCAGCAGCCCAGGGACTCCCTACAATGAGCAGTTCTTC. It specifies CASSPGTPYNEQFF.

J is TRBJ2-7 and V is TRBV29-1; D is unclear. The CDR3 totals 13 residues. Germline CDR1 and CDR2: SQVTM and ANQGSEA. The ends were cut back, 3 bases at V and 1 base at J, with 10 bases in the middle. CDR3 sequence reads: CSVEAPTSYEQYF. The CDR3 nucleotides are TGCAGCGTTGAGGCTCCCACGTCCTACGAGCAGTACTTC.

This chain uses TRBV5-5 with TRBJ1-1, with a weak D call TRBD1 (6 bases). Germline CDR1 is SGHKS and CDR2 is YYEKEE (reference sequence). The V end was cut by 4 bases, the J end by 4 bases, with 8 bases between. This CDR3 spans 12 amino acids. DNA for the CDR3: TGTGCCAGCAGCCAGGGGTTCACTGAAGCTTTCTTT. This codes for CASSQGFTEAFF.

The gene calls are TRBV27 and TRBJ1-4, with TRBD1 identical over 8 bases. CDR1 and CDR2 from the germline V gene are MNHEY and SMNVEV (reference sequence). V lost 2 bases, J lost 6 bases, and 5 bases stayed unmatched. The CDR3 is made up of 15 amino acids. CDR3 region: CASSLRTGSDEKLFF. The CDR3 coding sequence is TGTGCCAGCAGTTTAAGGACAGGGTCCGATGAAAAACTGTTTTTT.

The chain is built from TRBV5-1 and TRBJ2-5, with 9 positions matching TRBD2. Trimming removed 0 bases from V and 5 bases from J; junction bases left unmatched: 2. Germline CDR1 and CDR2: SGHRS and YFSETQ. CDR3 size: 14 residues. The CDR3 loop is CASSLVAGAETQYF. The CDR3 DNA reads as TGCGCCAGCAGCTTGGTAGCGGGAGCTGAGACCCAGTACTTC.